There are many counts of the clone carrying this T cell receptor beta chain. This entry belongs to a study of Graves' ophthalmopathy and Graves' hyperthyroidism. CDR1 and CDR2 (germline): SGHTA, FQGTGA. Trimming stripped 2 bases from V and 5 bases from J, with 10 bases between. CDR3 length: 13 residues. Researchers took RNA transcripts and amplified TCR beta CDR3 regions from them. HTBI primers were used in a first-round RT-PCR, which preceded a second-round multiplex PCR. Using its own MiXCR run on the multiplex PCR reads, TCRdb lists one record per CDR3 protein. The table includes hundreds of thousands of distinct CDR3 sequences, 22% detected once.

The source material was peripheral blood. The chain couples TRBV7-3 to TRBJ2-7, with TRBD2 as a possible D gene (6 bases). This clonotype was sampled from a woman younger than 30 with stable Graves' hyperthyroidism. Some clones in this sample may be carry-over from other donors' samples. CDR3 DNA sequence: TGTGCCAGCAGCTTAGCGGGGTCCAACGAGCAGTACTTC. This translates into CASSLAGSNEQYF.